The 16 T cell receptor beta chains reported below all come from one sample, sequenced in a study of T-cell reconstitution after alpha-beta-depleted transplantation in children. Preparing the TCRbeta library involved the use of unique molecular identifiers. TCRdb called the PCR reads again in MiXCR, with one record for every CDR3 protein. The data contain 200,000 to 300,000 distinct CDR3 sequences, more than 20% of them singletons. The sequences come from PBMCs, mostly from graft donor cells, collected 360 days after TCRalphabeta/CD19-depleted stem cell transplant. These receptor sequences come from a female patient aged 2-15 years who had a stem cell transplant for congenital amegakaryocytic thrombocytopenia, so the T cells may come from the graft donor.

V and J are TRBV30 and TRBJ1-1; D is ambiguous. Germline CDR1 reads GTSNPN; CDR2 reads SVGIG (reference sequence). V was pared by 3 bases and J by 6 bases, with 11 bases between. The CDR3 covers 12 residues. The CDR3 reads CAWSELSAEAFF. The CDR3, as DNA: TGTGCCTGGAGCGAACTCAGCGCTGAAGCTTTCTTT.

V usage is TRBV27 and J usage is TRBJ2-7; D remains ambiguous. CDR1 is MNHEY, CDR2 SMNVEV, per germline (reference sequence). The CDR3 is 14 residues long. Trimming removed 3 bases from V and 4 bases from J, with 13 bases in between. CDR3 coding DNA: TGTGCCAGCAGTTTTTCTGCCCCCGGATACGAGCAGTACTTC. Protein product: CASSFSAPGYEQYF.

This chain uses TRBV12-3 or TRBV12-4 with TRBJ1-1; D gene uncertain. CDR3 size: 15 residues. The ends were cut back, 6 bases at V and 3 bases at J, with 17 bases in the middle. The CDR3: CASSSVLGRDTEAFF. CDR3 in DNA: TGTGCCAGCAGCTCCGTGCTGGGGAGGGACACTGAAGCTTTCTTT.

This clonotype turned up a few times. The chain links TRBV6-1 to TRBJ2-3; TRBD1 is a possible D gene (5 bases). V lost 6 bases, J lost 7 bases, and 14 bases lay in between. The CDR3 is 13 amino acids. The germline V gene has CDR1 MNHNS and CDR2 SASEGT. The CDR3, as DNA: TGTGCCAGCAGGCCACCTGGGGCGCATACGCAGTATTTT. Translated: CASRPPGAHTQYF.

This rearrangement joins TRBV3-1 to TRBJ1-2; no clear D. The germline V gene encodes CDR1 LGHDT and CDR2 YNNKEL (reference sequence). The V gene lost 0 bases and the J gene lost 0 bases, with 5 bases spanning the gap. The CDR3 consists of 14 residues. The CDR3 region has the DNA TGTGCCAGCAGCCAAGAAATAGCTAACTATGGCTACACCTTC. Translation gives CASSQEIANYGYTF.

At least ten counts were recorded for this clonotype. The genes are TRBV20-1 and TRBJ1-1, with TRBD1 as a possible D gene (6 bases). V lost 6 bases and J lost 4, with 9 bases in between. The CDR3 is 11 residues long. The germline CDR1 and CDR2 sequences are DFQATT and SNEGSKA (reference sequence). For the CDR3, the DNA is TGCAGTGCCTACAGGGCCACTGAAGCTTTCTTT. Translation gives CSAYRATEAFF.

The rearrangement uses TRBV12-3 or TRBV12-4 and TRBJ1-5, with D unclear. V lost 3 bases, J lost 2 bases, and 5 bases lay in between. The CDR3 is made up of 13 amino acids. The CDR3 reads CASSLLRNQPQHF. The CDR3 coding sequence is TGTGCCAGCAGTTTGTTGCGCAATCAGCCCCAGCATTTT.

Only a few counts were recorded for this clonotype. Sequence at one end of the junction differs from germline and may be a read error. The rearrangement uses TRBV20-1 and TRBJ2-7; no firm D call. This CDR3 region has 14 residues. Per the germline V gene, CDR1 is DFQATT and CDR2 is SNEGSKA (reference sequence). The CDR3 here is CSARALGYPYEQYF. CDR3 sequence (DNA): TGCAGTGCGAGAGCCCTGGGTTATCCCTACGAGCAGTACTTC.

In its sample, this clonotype was seen many times. The chain recombines TRBV10-3 with TRBJ2-2; tentative D call: TRBD1 (6 bases). Per germline, CDR1 ENHRY and CDR2 SYGVKD. The CDR3 has 13 residues. With 6 bases removed from V and 4 bases from J, the gap between germline ends came to 9 bases. CDR3 DNA sequence: TGTGCCATCAGCGGGACACTCACCGGGGAGCTGTTTTTT. Translating gives CAISGTLTGELFF.

This clonotype was seen more than once but under ten times. The chain couples TRBV7-2 to TRBJ1-2; 9 bases are shared with TRBD1. Germline lookup yields CDR1 SGHTA and CDR2 FQGNSA. Unmatched junction bases numbered 7, after V lost 5 bases and J lost 6 bases. CDR3 size: 14 residues. The CDR3 sequence: CASSTRTGADGYTF. The CDR3 bases are TGTGCCAGCAGCACAAGGACAGGGGCGGATGGCTACACCTTC.

V gene TRBV4-2 combines with J gene TRBJ2-5; TRBD2 agrees at 10 bases. The germline gives CDR1 LGHNA, CDR2 YNFKEQ. J was trimmed by 5 bases and V by 2 bases; bases with no gene match: 11. This CDR3 region has 17 residues. The CDR3 here is CASSQYTAGGMGETQYF. CDR3 sequence (DNA): TGTGCCAGCAGCCAATATACAGCGGGGGGGATGGGGGAGACCCAGTACTTC.

This clonotype was seen a few times. The V call is TRBV10-3, the J call TRBJ1-6, with 7 bases identical to TRBD1. Germline V CDR1 and CDR2: ENHRY, SYGVKD. The CDR3 totals 14 residues. The V segment lost 6 bases and the J segment 6 bases; nucleotides outside the gene matches: 5. The CDR3: CAISQTGFNSPLHF. The CDR3 bases are TGTGCCATCAGCCAGACAGGGTTTAATTCACCCCTCCACTTT.

This clonotype appeared a few times. This chain uses TRBV6-1 with TRBJ1-2; maybe TRBD1 (6 bases). The CDR3 runs to 13 residues. Germline CDR1 reads MNHNS; CDR2 reads SASEGT. Trimming pared 2 bases from V and 5 bases from J, leaving 9 bases between. The CDR3: CASSEPRGYGYTF. CDR3 DNA: TGTGCCAGCAGTGAACCCAGGGGATATGGCTACACCTTC.

This clonotype was counted a few times. The J gene is TRBJ1-4, the V gene TRBV12-3 or TRBV12-4, with 7 nucleotides matching TRBD1. The CDR3 runs to 13 residues. J was trimmed by 13 bases and V by 2 bases; bases with no gene match: 7. The CDR3 spells CASSLSFWDRLFF. CDR3 DNA: TGTGCCAGCAGTTTAAGTTTTTGGGACAGACTGTTTTTT.

The rearrangement joins TRBV20-1 to TRBJ1-5; D ambiguous. This CDR3 has 12 amino acids. V shed 3 bases and J shed 3 bases, with 6 bases lying between them. CDR1 and CDR2 from the germline V gene are DFQATT and SNEGSKA (reference sequence). In nucleotides, the CDR3 is TGCAGTGCTAGGTGGCTCAATCAGCCCCAGCATTTT. Residues: CSARWLNQPQHF.

The CDR3 DNA sequence: TGCGCCAGCAGCCAAGGGGGGACAGGGGGCGTCGATGAGCAGTTCTTC. This codes for CASSQGGTGGVDEQFF. V is TRBV4-3 and J is TRBJ2-1, with TRBD1 identical over 12 bases. Germline trimming cut 1 base from V and 8 bases from J; bases unmatched to any gene: 6. The CDR3 runs to 16 residues. Per the germline V gene, CDR1 is LGHNA and CDR2 is YSLEER.